What follows are 14 T cell receptor beta chains derived from one specimen sequenced in a study of T cell repertoires in cytomegalovirus infection. Their antigen targets remain unknown. TCRdb redid the calling of the reads with MiXCR, one entry per CDR3 protein. The data contain about 700,000 distinct CDR3 sequences, 30% to 35% of them seen just once; the ten biggest clones take up over 15%. This material consisted of cultured PBMCs, taken from culture after CMV antigen stimulation. These receptors were collected from a human donor in good health (CMV status not recorded). Some clones in this sample may be carry-over from other donors' samples.

Points on this clonotype: One end of the junction fails to match germline, which may point to a read error. The rearrangement uses TRBV2 and TRBJ1-5; tentatively, D is TRBD1 (6 bases). Germline-derived CDR1 and CDR2 are SNHLY and FYNNEI. The CDR3 runs 14 residues. DNA for the CDR3: TGTGCCAGCAGCGTACAGGGTAGGGATCAGCCCCTGCATTTT. Its translation is CASSVQGRDQPLHF.

The chain combines TRBV4-1 with TRBJ2-5; no definite D call. V lost 4 bases to trimming and J lost 5 bases, with 14 bases between them. The CDR3 extends over 14 amino acids. From germline, CDR1 is MGHRA and CDR2 YSYEKL. CDR3 loop: CASSPRGFGETQYF. The CDR3 nucleotides are TGCGCCAGCAGCCCGAGAGGTTTCGGGGAGACCCAGTACTTC.

Only one count was recorded for this clonotype. V usage is TRBV4-1 and J usage is TRBJ1-2, with D possibly being TRBD1 (6 bases). Per germline, CDR1 MGHRA and CDR2 YSYEKL. V shed 3 bases and J shed 0 bases, with 20 bases lying between them. The CDR3 spans 18 residues. CDR3 sequence reads: CASSQRAKGDFANYGYTF. The CDR3 region has the DNA TGCGCCAGCAGCCAGCGGGCGAAGGGGGATTTTGCTAACTATGGCTACACCTTC.

In its sample, this clonotype was seen many times. The chain recombines TRBV7-2 with TRBJ2-5; TRBD2 aligns across 9 bases. The length of the CDR3 is 14 residues. Germline CDR1 and CDR2: SGHTA and FQGNSA. The V and J ends lost 5 bases and 6 bases, in that order; junction bases with no gene match: 7. CDR3 in DNA: TGTGCCAGCAGCGGGGCTAGCGGGGTGAAGACCCAGTACTTC. It specifies CASSGASGVKTQYF.

V usage is TRBV11-3 and J usage is TRBJ2-1; the match to TRBD2 covers 7 bases. CDR1 and CDR2 from the germline V gene are SGHNT and YENEEA. V was clipped by 1 base and J by 1 base; unmatched bases: 7. CDR3 size: 17 residues. This chain's CDR3 is CASSLGVGGPSYNEQFF. The CDR3 bases are TGTGCCAGCAGCTTAGGGGTGGGAGGGCCTTCCTACAATGAGCAGTTCTTC.

This rearrangement joins TRBV4-1 to TRBJ1-5; D call uncertain. Germline CDR1 is MGHRA and CDR2 is YSYEKL. The germline V and J ends were trimmed by 4 bases and 2 bases, with 9 bases remaining between them. CDR3 length: 14 amino acids. For the CDR3, the DNA is TGCGCCAGCAGCCGGTGGGTACGCAATCAGCCCCAGCATTTT. Amino acids: CASSRWVRNQPQHF.

The CDR3 sequence: CSASRDRDSPLHF. DNA for the CDR3: TGCAGTGCTTCCCGGGACAGGGATTCACCCCTCCACTTT. The chain recombines TRBV20-1 with TRBJ1-6, with 9 bases identical to TRBD1. The germline V gene encodes CDR1 DFQATT and CDR2 SNEGSKA (reference sequence). J lost 8 bases, V lost 5 bases, and 4 bases had no gene match. The CDR3 is 13 amino acids.

The chain combines TRBV19 with TRBJ2-3; D possibly corresponds to TRBD2 (6 bases). Trimming removed 7 bases from V and 1 base from J, with 15 bases in between. Germline assignment: CDR1 LNHDA and CDR2 SQIVND (reference sequence). There are 15 residues in the CDR3. CDR3 DNA sequence: TGTGCCAGTAAACTGGGCGGGGCTGGCACAGATACGCAGTATTTT. It translates to CASKLGGAGTDTQYF.

The chain combines TRBV4-2 with TRBJ2-2, with 7 nucleotides matching TRBD2. Germline CDR1 and CDR2: LGHNA and YNFKEQ. Trimming at V came to 0 bases and at J to 7 bases, leaving 8 bases not matched to a gene. This CDR3 has 16 amino acids. The CDR3 here is CASSQDTAGVGGELFF. In DNA, the CDR3 is TGTGCCAGCAGCCAAGATACCGCGGGGGTCGGCGGGGAGCTGTTTTTT.

This clonotype was counted many times. This chain joins TRBV7-2 and TRBJ2-5, with a possible D match to TRBD2 (5 bases). The germline V gene encodes CDR1 SGHTA and CDR2 FQGNSA. This CDR3 contains 14 residues. Deletions cut 4 bases from V and 4 bases from J, with 13 bases between. The DNA of the CDR3 is TGTGCCAGCAGCTCCCGGGGTAGATCAGAGACCCAGTACTTC. Protein product: CASSSRGRSETQYF. Together with reference TRBV7-2 and TRBJ2-5, the CDR3 gives the full variable domain: GAGVSQSPSNKVTEKGKDVELRCDPISGHTALYWYRQSLGQGLEFLIYFQGNSAPDKSGLPSDRFSAERTGGSVSTLTIQRTQQEDSAVYLCASSSRGRSETQYFGPGTRLLVL.

This clonotype was found once. This chain links TRBV15 with TRBJ1-2; D is perhaps TRBD1 (5 bases). Trimming shortened V by 8 bases and J by 2 bases, and 18 bases separated the two germline ends. The CDR3 spans 15 residues. Germline V CDR1 and CDR2: LNHNV, YYDKDF (reference sequence). The CDR3 loop is CATSVNLQDNYGYTF. CDR3 in DNA: TGTGCCACCTCCGTAAACCTACAGGACAACTATGGCTACACCTTC.

This clonotype was seen only a few times. The genes are TRBV20-1 and TRBJ2-1, with TRBD2 identical over 9 bases. In germline, CDR1 is DFQATT, CDR2 SNEGSKA (reference sequence). There are 15 residues in the CDR3. Trimming took 1 base from V and 2 from J; bases not matched to a gene: 3. DNA of the CDR3: TGCAGTGCTAGAGTTGGGACTAGCCCCTACAATGAGCAGTTCTTC. Protein: CSARVGTSPYNEQFF.

V usage is TRBV6-6 and J usage is TRBJ1-1; D ambiguous. V shed 7 bases and J shed 3 bases, with 15 bases lying between them. Germline V gives CDR1 MNHNY, CDR2 SVGAGI (reference sequence). This CDR3 is built from 14 residues. The CDR3 loop reads CASISRLGDTEAFF. CDR3 coding DNA: TGTGCCAGCATTTCCCGGCTGGGTGACACTGAAGCTTTCTTT.

V and J are TRBV2 and TRBJ1-1; maybe TRBD1 (6 bases). The V gene's germline CDR1 is SNHLY and CDR2 FYNNEI. The V end was cut by 7 bases, the J end by 1 base, with 13 bases between. The CDR3 is 14 residues long. The CDR3 is CASNRGAENTEAFF. The CDR3 region has the DNA TGTGCCAGCAATAGGGGGGCGGAGAACACTGAAGCTTTCTTT.